The source of this T cell receptor beta chain is a study of beta chain features in type 1 diabetes. Across the study: On cell yields, gender and age, patients and healthy donors were similar.

TCRB transcripts that were expressed got sequenced, as all of the isolated RNA had been reverse transcribed. Clones were sequenced by immunoSEQ multiplex PCR, and TCRdb holds only the in-frame ones, with some missing. The sample contains 900,000 or so clones, about 17% of which appear only once. This clone turned up a few times. The target antigen is unknown. Study conclusions and caveats: It was among patients, rather than healthy donors, that naive, central memory and Treg TCRB repertoires appeared more similar. All four CD4+ subsets of Type 1 diabetes patients contained TCRB CDR3s that were moderately but significantly shorter. The cDNA sequencing approach could over-represent high-TCR-expressing cells.

The source material was naive CD4+ T cells from blood. This clonotype originated in a woman younger than 35 in good health.

The CDR3 coding sequence is TGTGCCAGCAGCGTAGTAGCGGGGACGACCGGGGAGCTGTTTTTT. Its translation: CASSVVAGTTGELFF. The rearrangement links TRBV9 to TRBJ2-2; 8 bases are shared with TRBD2. Trimming at V came to 0 bases and at J to 5 bases, leaving 3 bases not matched to a gene. Germline V lookup: CDR1 SGDLS, CDR2 YYNGEE. The CDR3 length is 15 residues.